These T cell receptor beta chains were read from a single sample in a study of multiple sclerosis patients with progressive multifocal leukoencephalopathy. Generated by immunoSEQ multiplex PCR, the TCRdb table keeps only in-frame clones and is missing some. This sample has 25,000 to 30,000 clones, with 88% found just once. Sequencing was carried out using PBMCs. Every receptor here comes from a human donor with multiple sclerosis. Both conserved end residues are part of each CDR3. The D gene is left open where the match is weak. Not all rows give a size; the values are once, few, many and, for expanded clones, a class.

D | size | J | V | CDR3 | DNA
. | . | TRBJ2-6 | TRBV27 | CASSLRAGRGLTF | TGTGCCAGCAGCCTCAGGGCAGGTCGGGGCCTGACTTTC
TRBD2 | . | TRBJ2-5 | TRBV9 | CASSPGREETQYF | TGTGCCAGCAGCCCAGGGAGGGAAGAGACCCAGTACTTC
. | . | TRBJ1-2 | TRBV27 | CASGARGGGYGYTF | TGTGCCAGCGGAGCTAGGGGGGGAGGATATGGCTACACCTTC
. | . | TRBJ1-1 | TRBV7-7 | CASTLLRGENTEAFF | TGTGCCAGCACCCTCCTCCGGGGGGAGAACACTGAAGCTTTCTTT
. | . | TRBJ2-7 | TRBV11-2 | CASSLMNRRDEQYF | TGTGCCAGCAGCTTAATGAATCGGAGGGACGAGCAGTACTTC
TRBD2 | . | TRBJ2-3 | TRBV30 | CAWSAGGGTDTQYF | TGTGCCTGGAGTGCGGGCGGGGGTACAGATACGCAGTATTTT
. | . | TRBJ2-1 | TRBV15 | CATSRNWGYNEQFF | TGTGCCACCAGCAGAAACTGGGGGTACAATGAGCAGTTCTTC
. | . | TRBJ1-1 | TRBV11-2 | CASSFGLQAFF | TGTGCCAGCAGCTTCGGATTGCAAGCTTTCTTT
. | . | TRBJ1-2 | TRBV6-5 | CASIGVLSYGYTF | TGTGCCAGCATTGGGGTCCTTTCTTATGGCTACACCTTC
TRBD2 | once | TRBJ2-5 | TRBV7-2 | CASSSPSGGLQETQYF | TGTGCCAGCAGCTCCCCTAGCGGGGGACTCCAAGAGACCCAGTACTTC
. | . | TRBJ2-1 | TRBV5-4 | CASSLAGPLNEQFF | TGTGCCAGCAGCTTGGCCGGACCTCTTAATGAGCAGTTCTTC
. | . | TRBJ2-4 | TRBV6-1 | CASSGVVQLAKNIQYF | TGTGCCAGCAGTGGGGTTGTTCAACTAGCCAAAAACATTCAGTACTTC
TRBD2 | . | TRBJ2-3 | TRBV7-2 | CASSRGGADTQYF | TGTGCCAGCAGCCGCGGGGGGGCAGATACGCAGTATTTT
TRBD1 | . | TRBJ2-7 | TRBV19 | CASNRGTGGPYEQYF | TGTGCCAGTAACCGTGGGACAGGGGGCCCCTACGAGCAGTACTTC
TRBD1 | . | TRBJ1-2 | TRBV6-5 | CASSAGQGGGYTF | TGTGCCAGCAGTGCCGGACAGGGGGGTGGCTACACCTTC
TRBD1 | . | TRBJ1-1 | TRBV4-1 | CASSHGVTGDTEAFF | TGCGCCAGCAGCCACGGGGTGACAGGGGACACTGAAGCTTTCTTT
TRBD1 | . | TRBJ2-7 | TRBV7-6 | CASSIQGALGEQYF | TGTGCCAGCAGCATCCAGGGGGCGCTGGGCGAGCAGTACTTC
TRBD2 | . | TRBJ2-7 | TRBV9 | CASSPRQTSVHEQYF | TGTGCCAGCAGCCCACGACAGACTAGCGTTCACGAGCAGTACTTC
TRBD1 | . | TRBJ1-2 | TRBV29-1 | CSVRTGNYGYTF | TGCAGCGTTAGGACAGGGAACTATGGCTACACCTTC
. | few | TRBJ1-1 | TRBV5-6 | CASSLRQNTEAFF | TGTGCCAGCAGTCTCCGACAGAACACTGAAGCTTTCTTT
. | . | TRBJ2-1 | TRBV6-6 | CASSRHHNEQFF | TGTGCCAGCAGTCGACATCACAATGAGCAGTTCTTC
. | . | TRBJ2-7 | TRBV5-1 | CASSPRDVSYEQYF | TGCGCCAGCAGCCCCCGAGACGTCTCCTACGAGCAGTACTTC
TRBD2 | once | TRBJ2-4 | TRBV4-1 | CASSQDSGGGAVIQYF | TGCGCCAGCAGCCAAGATTCGGGCGGGGGGGCCGTCATTCAGTACTTC
. | . | TRBJ2-1 | TRBV11-1 | CASSLVAGNEQFF | TGTGCCAGCAGCTTAGTCGCGGGCAATGAGCAGTTCTTC
. | . | TRBJ1-5 | TRBV6-1 | CASSPDSGNQPQHF | TGTGCCAGCAGCCCGGACTCGGGCAATCAGCCCCAGCATTTT
TRBD2 | . | TRBJ2-1 | TRBV6-1 | CASSVNSGGGTGEQFF | TGTGCCAGCAGTGTAAACAGCGGGGGGGGAACAGGTGAGCAGTTCTTC
. | . | TRBJ1-6 | TRBV5-4 | CASSLAQKNSPLHF | TGTGCCAGCAGCTTGGCACAGAAAAATTCACCCCTCCACTTT
. | . | TRBJ1-2 | TRBV19 | CASSITGSGGWGYTF | TGTGCCAGTAGTATTACGGGATCTGGGGGATGGGGCTACACCTTC